This TCR beta chain was captured in a study of blood T cell repertoires in COVID-19. The protocol was immunoSEQ multiplex PCR, while the TCRdb copy is restricted to in-frame clones and leaves out a portion. The sample holds about 32,000 clones, around nine tenths seen once. This clone was seen only a few times. The CDR3 sequence is 14 residues long. Germline values: CDR1 SGHNT, CDR2 YENEEA. J was trimmed by 0 bases and V by 6 bases; bases with no gene match: 2. The material sequenced was peripheral blood. The TCR comes from a man aged 55 to 70 with active COVID-19. J is TRBJ2-1 and V is TRBV11-3; 7 bases are shared with TRBD2. CDR3 in amino acids: CASSTGGSYNEQFF. As DNA, the CDR3 is TGTGCCAGCAGTACGGGAGGCTCCTACAATGAGCAGTTCTTC.